This T cell receptor (beta chain) came from a study of blood T cell repertoires in COVID-19. Study-wide background: PBMCs, B-cell-depleted T cells, or T cells provided the cDNA or gDNA that made up the material.

The protocol was immunoSEQ multiplex PCR, while the TCRdb copy is restricted to in-frame clones and leaves out a portion. The profile shows some 270,000 clones, roughly 91% of them singletons. Material: peripheral blood. The clonotype comes from a man younger than 45 with acute or convalescent COVID-19.

DNA of the CDR3: TGTGCCGCCCCCCGGGTCCCTCGAACTTACACTGAAGCTTTCTTT. Amino acid sequence: CAAPRVPRTYTEAFF. The chain combines TRBV6-5 with TRBJ1-1; D gene ambiguous. The V end was cut by 11 bases, the J end by 3 bases, with 22 bases between. This CDR3 is 15 amino acids long. Germline CDR1 reads MNHEY; CDR2 reads SVGAGI.